This TCR beta chain comes out of a study of blood T cell repertoires in COVID-19. The germline CDR1 and CDR2 sequences are SGHTA and FQGTGA. V shed 1 base and J 2 bases; nucleotides not matched to a gene: 16. The CDR3 runs 20 residues. TCRdb's table, derived via immunoSEQ multiplex PCR, lists solely in-frame clones and lacks some. The sample lists under 200,000 clones, 82% seen once, with 15% to 20% in the top ten. This TCR came from a man aged 60 to 75 who had recovered from COVID-19. The chain links TRBV7-3 to TRBJ1-5; 8 bases match TRBD1. The sequencing sample was made of PBMCs or T cells enriched from blood (not recorded which). CDR3 bases: TGTGCCAGCAGCTTAATAGTGGCCACCGACAGGGGTATAGGCAATCAGCCCCAGCATTTT. This codes for CASSLIVATDRGIGNQPQHF.